Shown below are 5 T cell receptor beta chains from a single sample sequenced in a study of graft-versus-host responses after intestinal transplantation. Their cognate antigens are unknown. Only in-frame clones appear in the TCRdb table, and some are missing; sequencing was by immunoSEQ multiplex PCR. The table lists fewer than 130,000 clones, over 85% of them singletons. The sequencing used unstimulated CD8+ T cells sorted from spleen or lymph node cells, collected before intestinal transplant. Receptor source: a human donor who received an intestinal transplant.

The chain is built from TRBV28 and TRBJ2-7, with TRBD2 identical over 14 bases. This CDR3 contains 15 residues. V shed 4 bases and J 5 bases; nucleotides not matched to a gene: 4. From germline, CDR1 is MDHEN and CDR2 SYDVKM. The CDR3 DNA follows: TGTGCCAGCAGTTCTCCGGGACTAGCGGGAGACGAGCAGTACTTC. It encodes CASSSPGLAGDEQYF.

The chain links TRBV11-2 to TRBJ2-2; 7 nucleotides agree with TRBD1. CDR3 length equals 15 residues. Germline loops: CDR1 SGHAT, CDR2 FQNNGV. V was pared by 2 bases and J by 1 base, with 1 base of the junction left unmatched. CDR3 in amino acids: CASSLRQGNTGELFF. CDR3 nucleotide sequence: TGTGCCAGCAGCTTAAGACAGGGGAACACCGGGGAGCTGTTTTTT.

J is TRBJ1-1 and V is TRBV4-1, with D maybe TRBD1 (5 bases). CDR1 and CDR2 (germline): MGHRA, YSYEKL. CDR3 length equals 15 residues. The V gene lost 0 bases and the J gene lost 5 bases, with 13 bases spanning the gap. The chain's CDR3 is CASSQDLGDRTEAFF. The CDR3 bases are TGCGCCAGCAGCCAAGATCTGGGGGATAGGACTGAAGCTTTCTTT.

This chain joins TRBV7-6 and TRBJ2-7; D is unresolved. Trimming left V 6 bases short and J 4 bases short, with 10 bases between. CDR1 is SGHVS, CDR2 FNYEAQ, per germline. The CDR3 loop spans 12 amino acids. CDR3 nucleotides: TGTGCCAGCAGTTCCGGTCCATACGAGCAGTACTTC. Translating it yields CASSSGPYEQYF.

This chain joins TRBV5-6 and TRBJ2-7; D might be TRBD1 (6 bases). The CDR3 has 13 residues. Looked up from germline, CDR1 is SGHDT and CDR2 is YYEEEE. Between the trimmed V and J ends, which lost 2 bases and 7 bases, there was a span of 13 bases. This CDR3 is CASSLPDSPEQYF. CDR3 nucleotide sequence: TGTGCCAGCAGCTTACCGGACAGTCCGGAGCAGTACTTC.